The sequence of this T cell receptor (beta chain) was determined in a study of T cells after yellow fever vaccination. In this sample, this clonotype turned up many times. TCRdb itself ran the 5' RACE reads through MiXCR, one entry per CDR3 protein. This table holds roughly 330,000 distinct CDR3 sequences, roughly 4.3% found once. The sample here was PBMCs, taken 5 days after the yellow fever booster vaccination. The sequence was collected from a young man who received the YFV17D yellow fever vaccine.

CDR3 sequence (DNA): TGCGCCAGCAGCTTGGGGGGACTAGCGGGCTACAATGAGCAGTTCTTC. Translation: CASSLGGLAGYNEQFF. The J gene is TRBJ2-1, the V gene TRBV5-1; the match to TRBD2 covers 12 bases. The J segment lost 3 bases and the V segment lost 0 bases, leaving 1 base of the junction unmatched. The CDR3 loop spans 16 amino acids. Germline assignment: CDR1 SGHRS and CDR2 YFSETQ.